This entry lists 24 T cell receptor beta chains sequenced from one sample in a study of molecular identifiers for immune sequencing clone quantification. TCRdb ran MiXCR on the PCR reads and lists one entry per CDR3 protein. The sample records 250,000 to 400,000 distinct CDR3 sequences, 20% to 25% being singletons. Sequenced sample: naive CD8+ T cells from blood, with Jurkat cell RNA spiked in. Subset here: FACS-sorted CD8+CD4-CCR7+CD45RA+ naive T cells. All receptors come from a human donor in good health. Some libraries in this study had Jurkat cell RNA spiked in.

This clonotype was counted between two and nine times. The CDR3 DNA is TGTGCCAGCAGCTCGCCGCCCAGAGGCACAGATACGCAGTATTTT. Its protein is CASSSPPRGTDTQYF. The chain uses TRBV21-1 and TRBJ2-3; the table's D gene call, TRBD1, was not cross checked with the DNA. TRBV21-1 is flagged as a pseudogene. The CDR3 length is 15 residues.

The sample holds many counts of this clonotype. The chain has TRBV4-3 and TRBJ1-1, with 7 positions matching TRBD1. Germline CDR1 LGHNA, CDR2 YSLEER. The CDR3 runs to 15 residues. V gave up 0 bases and J gave up 3 bases; unmatched junction bases: 4. For the CDR3, the DNA is TGCGCCAGCAGCCAAGATAGACAGGGCCACACTGAAGCTTTCTTT. This codes for CASSQDRQGHTEAFF.

The V and J genes are TRBV6-6 and TRBJ2-7; 10 nucleotides line up with TRBD1. J lost 3 bases, V lost 5 bases, and 7 bases had no gene match. The CDR3 runs to 15 residues. CDR1 is MNHNY, CDR2 SVGAGI, per germline (reference sequence). CDR3 amino acids: CASSPGTGVLYEQYF. CDR3 nucleotide sequence: TGTGCCAGCAGTCCAGGGACAGGGGTACTCTACGAGCAGTACTTC.

The table lists this clonotype with many counts. J is TRBJ1-5 and V is TRBV5-5, with D unclear. Trimming pared 7 bases from V and 2 bases from J, leaving 13 bases between. The CDR3 is 14 amino acids. Germline V gene lookup returns CDR1 SGHKS and CDR2 YYEKEE (reference sequence). This chain's CDR3 is CASRETGGNQPQHF. The CDR3 DNA reads TGTGCCAGCCGGGAGACCGGTGGCAATCAGCCCCAGCATTTT.

The V gene is TRBV28, the J gene TRBJ2-3, with 7 bases identical to TRBD2. Germline CDR1 reads MDHEN; CDR2 reads SYDVKM. The CDR3 runs 17 residues. J lost 2 bases, V lost 1 base, and 9 bases had no gene match. CDR3 region: CASSLFGRREHTDTQYF. As DNA, the CDR3 is TGTGCCAGCAGTTTATTCGGGCGGCGGGAGCACACAGATACGCAGTATTTT.

This clonotype has ten or more counts. V gene TRBV5-6 combines with J gene TRBJ2-3; maybe TRBD1 (5 bases). The CDR3 length is 13 residues. Trimming took off 7 bases at V and 3 bases at J, with 12 bases between the two ends. Germline V CDR1 and CDR2: SGHDT, YYEEEE. The CDR3 nucleotides are TGTGCCAGCGACAAAGGGGCTACAGATACGCAGTATTTT. This codes for CASDKGATDTQYF.

The count of this clonotype is one. This could be a read error, since a much larger clone is one nucleotide away. The chain is built from TRBV14 and TRBJ2-7; no firm D call. This CDR3 is built from 12 residues. Germline CDR1 and CDR2: SGHDN and FVKESK. As DNA, the CDR3 is TGTGCCAGCAGCCAGGTCCCTTACGAGCAGTGCTTC. Its protein is CASSQVPYEQCF. Based on the CDR3 plus reference TRBV14 and TRBJ2-7, the full variable domain is EAGVTQFPSHSVIEKGQTVTLRCDPISGHDNLYWYRRVMGKEIKFLLHFVKESKQDESGMPNNRFLAERTGGTYSTLKVQPAELEDSGVYFCASSQVPYEQCFGPGTRLTVT.

This clonotype was counted at least ten times. V usage is TRBV6-2 or TRBV6-3 and J usage is TRBJ1-5; D possibly corresponds to TRBD1 (5 bases). This CDR3 region has 16 residues. Deletions cut 4 bases from V and 3 bases from J, with 16 bases between. Germline-derived CDR1 and CDR2 are MNHEY and SVGEGT. In DNA, the CDR3 is TGTGCCAGCAGTTCCCTCCGGGACGGCTACAATCAGCCCCAGCATTTT. Encoded protein: CASSSLRDGYNQPQHF.

This clonotype was observed at least ten times. The gene calls are TRBV5-1 and TRBJ2-5; D gene uncertain. The CDR3 totals 15 residues. The germline V gene has CDR1 SGHRS and CDR2 YFSETQ. Trimming took 1 base from V and 2 from J, leaving 12 bases between them. The CDR3 spells CASSLFSPPQETQYF. The CDR3 coding sequence is TGCGCCAGCAGCTTGTTTAGCCCACCTCAAGAGACCCAGTACTTC.

Regarding this clonotype: This likely comes from a read error, as the CDR3 has no conserved phenylalanine or tryptophan at its end. The gene calls are TRBV13 and TRBJ2-7; D possibly corresponds to TRBD2 (5 bases). Trimming removed 1 base from V and 4 bases from J, with 8 bases in between. CDR1 and CDR2 from the germline V gene are PRHDT and FYEKMQ (reference sequence). This CDR3 spans 13 amino acids. The CDR3 DNA follows: TGTGCCAGCAGCTTAGCGGAGGCGTACGAGCAGTACCTC. It codes for CASSLAEAYEQYL.

In regard to this clonotype: With a much larger clone just one base away, this may be a read error. The chain recombines TRBV18 with TRBJ1-4; the D is unclear. Germline-derived CDR1 and CDR2 are KGHSH and LQKENI. CDR3 length: 12 residues. CDR3 sequence reads: CASSPPEEKPFF. As DNA, the CDR3 is TGTGCCAGCTCACCACCCGAGGAAAAACCGTTTTTT. Full variable domain (rest looked up from reference TRBV18 and TRBJ1-4): NAGVMQNPRHLVRRRGQEARLRCSPMKGHSHVYWYRQLPEEGLKFMVYLQKENIIDESGMPKERFSAEFPKEGPSILRIQQVVRGDSAAYFCASSPPEEKPFFGSGTQLSVL.

A note on this clonotype: A much larger clone lies one base from this, so it may be a read error. The V call is TRBV11-2, the J call TRBJ2-7; a weak D match, TRBD1 (6 bases). This CDR3 contains 14 residues. Germline lookup yields CDR1 SGHAT and CDR2 FQNNGV. The germline V and J ends were trimmed by 8 bases and 7 bases, with 21 bases remaining between them. The DNA of the CDR3 is TGTGCCAGCGGCCCAGGACAGACCGTGGGTGAGCAGTACTTC. It is translated as CASGPGQTVGEQYF.

This clonotype was detected ten times or more. CDR3 in amino acids: CASSPPSDEQYF. Written as DNA, the CDR3 is TGTGCCAGCAGCCCTCCTTCGGACGAGCAGTACTTC. The rearrangement joins TRBV5-5 to TRBJ2-7; D remains unclear. The CDR3 covers 12 residues. The ends were cut back, 4 bases at V and 5 bases at J, with 10 bases in the middle. From germline, CDR1 is SGHKS and CDR2 YYEKEE (reference sequence).

This clonotype was counted at least ten times. This rearrangement joins TRBV5-8 to TRBJ2-7; 7 bases map to TRBD1. Per germline, CDR1 SGHTS and CDR2 YDEGEE. This CDR3 spans 14 amino acids. The V gene end was trimmed by 0 bases and the J gene end by 7 bases; junction bases not matched to a gene: 7. The CDR3 nucleotides read TGTGCCAGCAGCTTGGAACTAACAGGGGAAGAGCAGTACTTC. Its protein is CASSLELTGEEQYF.

The CDR3 DNA reads as TGTGCCAGCAGCGTAGAGGGCAGGGGGCACGAGACCCAGTACTTC. Residues: CASSVEGRGHETQYF. V usage is TRBV9 and J usage is TRBJ2-5; 8 bases fit TRBD1. J lost 5 bases, V lost 0 bases, and 6 bases had no gene match. The CDR3 is 15 amino acids. Germline CDR1 is SGDLS and CDR2 is YYNGEE.

This clonotype was found many times. The chain uses TRBV6-1 and TRBJ2-5, with TRBD1 matching 7 bases. The V segment lost 5 bases and the J segment 1 base; nucleotides outside the gene matches: 4. The CDR3 totals 14 residues. Germline CDR1 and CDR2: MNHNS and SASEGT. For the CDR3, the DNA is TGTGCCAGCAGTTCGACAGGGAGCCAAGAGACCCAGTACTTC. Amino acids: CASSSTGSQETQYF.

This clonotype was seen many times. V gene TRBV9 combines with J gene TRBJ2-7; unclear D gene. Trimming removed 4 bases at V and 2 bases at J, with 16 bases between. Germline V gene sequence: CDR1 SGDLS, CDR2 YYNGEE. This CDR3 is 15 amino acids long. Here the CDR3 reads CASSPRPSSPYEQYF. The CDR3 coding sequence is TGTGCCAGCAGCCCCCGCCCGTCATCCCCCTACGAGCAGTACTTC.

V and J are TRBV27 and TRBJ2-7, with TRBD1 matching over 11 bases. The CDR3 totals 14 residues. V was clipped by 9 bases and J by 5 bases; unmatched bases: 9. Per the germline V gene, CDR1 is MNHEY and CDR2 is SMNVEV (reference sequence). CDR3: CASKPGQGVDEQYF. The CDR3 coding sequence is TGTGCCAGTAAACCGGGACAGGGGGTTGACGAGCAGTACTTC.

This clonotype was seen only a few times. V usage is TRBV4-3 and J usage is TRBJ2-1; D remains unclear. This CDR3 contains 16 residues. V was cut by 0 bases and J by 1 base, with 10 bases left in between. Germline assignment: CDR1 LGHNA and CDR2 YSLEER. The CDR3 coding sequence is TGCGCCAGCAGCCAAGACCAGGCCTCATCCTACAATGAGCAGTTCTTC. It specifies CASSQDQASSYNEQFF.

This clonotype was observed at least ten times. This sequence joins TRBV4-1 and TRBJ1-1; D is undetermined. With 1 base removed from V and 1 base from J, the gap between germline ends came to 13 bases. Germline V lookup: CDR1 MGHRA, CDR2 YSYEKL. The CDR3 has 16 amino acids. CDR3 protein: CASSQGFPGSNTEAFF. In DNA, the CDR3 is TGCGCCAGCAGCCAAGGTTTCCCGGGGTCGAACACTGAAGCTTTCTTT.

This clonotype occurred many times. Being one base from a much bigger clone, this may be a read error. The chain is built from TRBV12-5 and TRBJ1-4; D is uncertain. The CDR3 length is 15 residues. Germline-derived CDR1 and CDR2 are LGHNT and FRNRAP. V lost 6 bases, J lost 0 bases, and 11 bases lay in between. CDR3 in amino acids: CASGGDFATNEKLFF. The DNA for the CDR3 is TGTGCTAGTGGCGGGGATTTCGCAACTAATGAAAAACTGTTTTTT.

This chain connects TRBV29-1 to TRBJ2-3, with TRBD1 as a possible D gene (6 bases). This CDR3 is 18 amino acids long. The V and J ends lost 0 bases and 2 bases respectively, with 21 bases between them. The germline CDR1 and CDR2 sequences are SQVTM and ANQGSEA. CDR3 protein: CSVEDLMGAHITTDTQYF. CDR3 nucleotides: TGCAGCGTTGAAGATCTTATGGGGGCCCATATTACCACAGATACGCAGTATTTT.

A word on this clonotype: This may be a read error, as it is one base from a much larger clone. The final CDR3 position lacks the conserved phenylalanine or tryptophan, pointing to a likely read error. This rearrangement joins TRBV27 to TRBJ1-1; D is undetermined. The germline V gene has CDR1 MNHEY and CDR2 SMNVEV (reference sequence). The CDR3 sequence is 11 residues long. The CDR3 nucleotides are TGTGCCAGCAGCCGAAACAGTGAAGCTTTCTCT. Protein product: CASSRNSEAFS.

This clonotype was seen repeatedly, ten times or more. The chain links TRBV6-5 to TRBJ1-4, with TRBD1 identical over 8 bases. V was pared by 5 bases and J by 8 bases, with 7 bases of the junction left unmatched. CDR1 is MNHEY and CDR2 is SVGAGI in the germline V gene. This CDR3 is built from 14 residues. The CDR3 DNA sequence: TGTGCCAGCAGTAACGGACAGGGATACGAAAAACTGTTTTTT. Amino acid sequence: CASSNGQGYEKLFF.